This TCR beta chain appears in the sequencing data of a study of blood T cells in healthy people across ages. The authors ran a second PCR of 7 to 11 cycles using a sample-barcoded 5' primer and a J-beta primer mix. TCRdb fed the 5' RACE reads into MiXCR, producing one record per CDR3 protein. The profile shows just under 550,000 distinct CDR3 sequences, under 30% of them singletons. This clonotype was seen a few times. Germline CDR1 reads LGHDT; CDR2 reads YNNKEL (reference sequence). CDR3 size: 14 residues. V shed 1 base and J shed 7 bases, with 13 bases lying between them. The same specimen was also included in a second study, on T cells of mothers and their children.

The sequenced material came from blood. The chain carries TRBV3-1 and TRBJ2-5; D is perhaps TRBD2 (5 bases). The sequence was collected from a boy aged 5-17 years in good health. CDR3 region: CASSQGEGLPTQYF. CDR3 nucleotide sequence: TGTGCCAGCAGCCAAGGCGAGGGCCTCCCGACCCAGTACTTC.